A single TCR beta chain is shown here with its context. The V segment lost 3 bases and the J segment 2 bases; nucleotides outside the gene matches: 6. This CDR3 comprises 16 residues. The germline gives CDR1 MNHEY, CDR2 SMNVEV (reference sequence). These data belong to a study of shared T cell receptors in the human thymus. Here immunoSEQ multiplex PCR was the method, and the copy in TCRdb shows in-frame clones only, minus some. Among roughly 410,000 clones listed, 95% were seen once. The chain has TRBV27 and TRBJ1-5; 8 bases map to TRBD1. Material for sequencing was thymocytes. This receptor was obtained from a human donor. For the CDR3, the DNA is TGTGCCAGCAGTTTGACAGGGGAGGAGGGCAATCAGCCCCAGCATTTT. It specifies CASSLTGEEGNQPQHF.